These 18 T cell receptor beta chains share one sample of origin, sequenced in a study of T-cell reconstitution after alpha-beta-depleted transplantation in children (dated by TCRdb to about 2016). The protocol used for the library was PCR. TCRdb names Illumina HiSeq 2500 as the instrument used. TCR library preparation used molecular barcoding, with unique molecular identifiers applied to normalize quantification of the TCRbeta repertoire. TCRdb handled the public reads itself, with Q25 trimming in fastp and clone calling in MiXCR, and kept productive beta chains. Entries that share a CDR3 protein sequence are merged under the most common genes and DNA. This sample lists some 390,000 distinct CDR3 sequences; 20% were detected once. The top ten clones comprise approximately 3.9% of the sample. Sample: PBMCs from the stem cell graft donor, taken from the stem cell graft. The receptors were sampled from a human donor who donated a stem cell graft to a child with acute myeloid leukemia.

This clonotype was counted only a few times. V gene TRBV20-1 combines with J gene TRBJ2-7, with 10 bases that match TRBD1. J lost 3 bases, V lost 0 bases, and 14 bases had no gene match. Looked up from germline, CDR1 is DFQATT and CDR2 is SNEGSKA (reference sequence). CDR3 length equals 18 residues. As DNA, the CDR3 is TGCAGTGCTAGAGATCCTTCGGTTCCGGGACAGGGGTTCTACGAGCAGTACTTC. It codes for CSARDPSVPGQGFYEQYF.

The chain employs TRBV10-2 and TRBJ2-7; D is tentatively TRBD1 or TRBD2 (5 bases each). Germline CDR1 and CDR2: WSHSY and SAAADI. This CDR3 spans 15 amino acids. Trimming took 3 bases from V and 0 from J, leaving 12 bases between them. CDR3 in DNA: TGCGCCAGCAGTGAACCTCCAGGGAGCTCCTACGAGCAGTACTTC. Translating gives CASSEPPGSSYEQYF.

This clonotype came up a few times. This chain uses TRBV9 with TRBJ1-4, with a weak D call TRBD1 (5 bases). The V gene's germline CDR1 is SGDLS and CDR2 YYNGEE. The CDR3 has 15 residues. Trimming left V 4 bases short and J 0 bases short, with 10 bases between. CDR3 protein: CASSPAGATNEKLFF. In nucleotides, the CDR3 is TGTGCCAGCAGCCCAGCGGGGGCAACTAATGAAAAACTGTTTTTT.

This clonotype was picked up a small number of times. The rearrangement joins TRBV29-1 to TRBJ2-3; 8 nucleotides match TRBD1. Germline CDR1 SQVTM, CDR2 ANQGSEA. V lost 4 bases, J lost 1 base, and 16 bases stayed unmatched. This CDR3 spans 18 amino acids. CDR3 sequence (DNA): TGCAGCGTTGGAGTCACGAAGGGCCCGGACAGGGGCACAGATACGCAGTATTTT. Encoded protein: CSVGVTKGPDRGTDTQYF.

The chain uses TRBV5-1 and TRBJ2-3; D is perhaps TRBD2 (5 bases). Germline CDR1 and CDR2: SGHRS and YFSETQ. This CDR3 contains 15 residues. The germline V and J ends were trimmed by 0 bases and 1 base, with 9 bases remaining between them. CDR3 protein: CASSLGGVGTDTQYF. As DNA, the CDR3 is TGCGCCAGCAGCTTGGGGGGAGTAGGCACAGATACGCAGTATTTT.

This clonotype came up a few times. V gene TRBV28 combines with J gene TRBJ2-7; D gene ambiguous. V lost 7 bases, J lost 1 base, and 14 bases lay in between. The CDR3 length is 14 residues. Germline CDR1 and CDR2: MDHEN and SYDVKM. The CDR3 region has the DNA TGTGCCAGCAACGGAGCAGAGTCATCCTACGAGCAGTACTTC. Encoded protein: CASNGAESSYEQYF.

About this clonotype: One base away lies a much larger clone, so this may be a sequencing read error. The CDR3 DNA follows: TGCAGCGCCCGATGGGGGGGGACTAGCGGATACAATGAGCAGTTCTTC. Translating gives CSARWGGTSGYNEQFF. The chain uses TRBV29-1 and TRBJ2-1; 11 bases fit TRBD2. CDR1 is SQVTM and CDR2 is ANQGSEA in the germline V gene. Trimming took 7 bases from V and 4 from J; bases not matched to a gene: 12. This CDR3 is 16 amino acids long.

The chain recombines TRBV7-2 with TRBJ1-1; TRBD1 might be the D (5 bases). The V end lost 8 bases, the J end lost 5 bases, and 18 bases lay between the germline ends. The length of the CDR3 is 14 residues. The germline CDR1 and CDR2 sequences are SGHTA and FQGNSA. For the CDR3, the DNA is TGTGCCAGCGCCCTTCAGGGATATCCGACTGAAGCTTTCTTT. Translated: CASALQGYPTEAFF.

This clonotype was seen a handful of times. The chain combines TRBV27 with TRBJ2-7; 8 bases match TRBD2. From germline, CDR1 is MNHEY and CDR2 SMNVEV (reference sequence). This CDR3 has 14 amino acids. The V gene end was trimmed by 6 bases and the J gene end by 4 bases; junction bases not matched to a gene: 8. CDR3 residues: CASRMLAGPYEQYF. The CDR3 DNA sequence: TGTGCCAGCAGAATGCTAGCGGGCCCATACGAGCAGTACTTC.

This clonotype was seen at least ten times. Written as DNA, the CDR3 is TGCAGCGTTGAAGATCGGACAGGGAACTCCTACGAGCAGTACTTC. Translation gives CSVEDRTGNSYEQYF. V usage is TRBV29-1 and J usage is TRBJ2-7, with TRBD1 identical over 8 bases. In germline, CDR1 is SQVTM, CDR2 ANQGSEA. V lost 0 bases, J lost 0 bases, and 4 bases stayed unmatched. The CDR3 consists of 15 residues.

CDR3 residues: CASSPPGGASYEQYF. For the CDR3, the DNA is TGCGCCAGCAGCCCCCCCGGCGGAGCCTCCTACGAGCAGTACTTC. The chain links TRBV5-1 to TRBJ2-7; D is ambiguous. V was pared by 4 bases and J by 0 bases, with 14 bases between. This CDR3 has 15 amino acids. Germline CDR1 is SGHRS and CDR2 is YFSETQ.

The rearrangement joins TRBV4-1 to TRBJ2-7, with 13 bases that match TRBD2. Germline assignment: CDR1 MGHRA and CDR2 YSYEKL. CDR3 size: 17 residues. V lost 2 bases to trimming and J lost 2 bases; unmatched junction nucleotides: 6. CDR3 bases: TGCGCCAGCAGCCAACGTACCGGGACTAGCGGGACCTACGAGCAGTACTTC. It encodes CASSQRTGTSGTYEQYF.

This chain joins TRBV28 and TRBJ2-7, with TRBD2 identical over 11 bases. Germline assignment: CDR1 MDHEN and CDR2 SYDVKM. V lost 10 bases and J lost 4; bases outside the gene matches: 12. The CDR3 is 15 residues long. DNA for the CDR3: TGTGCCATCCAGCCGGCGGCTAGCGGGAGGTACGAGCAGTACTTC. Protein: CAIQPAASGRYEQYF.

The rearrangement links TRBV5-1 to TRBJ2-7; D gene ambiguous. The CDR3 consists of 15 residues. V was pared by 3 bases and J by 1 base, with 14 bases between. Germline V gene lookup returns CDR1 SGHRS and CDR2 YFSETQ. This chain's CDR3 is CASSSSGLGSYEQYF. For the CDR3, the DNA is TGCGCCAGCAGCTCGTCCGGGTTGGGGTCCTACGAGCAGTACTTC.

This CDR3 is CASSFSSGIHYEQYF. The CDR3 nucleotides are TGTGCCAGCAGTTTCTCTAGCGGGATCCACTACGAGCAGTACTTC. This rearrangement joins TRBV27 to TRBJ2-7, with 9 nucleotides matching TRBD2. Germline loops: CDR1 MNHEY, CDR2 SMNVEV (reference sequence). CDR3 length: 15 amino acids. After removal of 3 bases from V and 3 bases from J, the junction contained 6 bases not matched to a gene.

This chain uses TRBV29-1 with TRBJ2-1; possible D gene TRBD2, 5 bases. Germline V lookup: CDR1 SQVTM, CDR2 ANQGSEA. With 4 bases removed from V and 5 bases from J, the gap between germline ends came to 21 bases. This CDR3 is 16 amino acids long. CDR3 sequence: CSVVPSGGRMNNEQFF. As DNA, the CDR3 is TGCAGCGTTGTACCTTCAGGTGGGAGAATGAACAATGAGCAGTTCTTC.

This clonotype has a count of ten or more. The CDR3 nucleotides read TGCAGTGCTAGCCAGTCCATTTCTGGAAACACCATATATTTT. Encoded protein: CSASQSISGNTIYF. The V gene is TRBV20-1, the J gene TRBJ1-3; D is ambiguous. The CDR3 contains 14 residues. The germline CDR1 and CDR2 sequences are DFQATT and SNEGSKA (reference sequence). Trimming took off 3 bases at V and 1 base at J, with 10 bases between the two ends.

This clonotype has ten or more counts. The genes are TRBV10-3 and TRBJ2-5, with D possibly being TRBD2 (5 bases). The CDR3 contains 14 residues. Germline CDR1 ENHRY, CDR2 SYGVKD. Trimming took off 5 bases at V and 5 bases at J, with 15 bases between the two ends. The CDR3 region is CAISPGYNEETQYF. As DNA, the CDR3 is TGTGCCATCAGTCCGGGGTATAACGAGGAGACCCAGTACTTC.